A selection of T cell receptor beta chains follows, all from one sample in a study of metastatic and nonmetastatic thyroid tumors. TCRdb re-clonotyped the PCR reads through MiXCR. The sample contains over 15,000 clones, about 33% of which appear only once. Sequencing was done on a sample of adjacent normal tissue. These receptors were collected from a female donor with papillary thyroid cancer or a benign thyroid nodule (not recorded which). Some clones in this sample may be carry-over from other donors' samples. CDR3s include the opening cysteine and the closing phenylalanine or tryptophan. A D gene is named only where the DNA matches it firmly. Clone size is stated in some rows and not others, as once, few, many or a class when expanded.

>.|TRBJ1-2|TRBV6-5|.
CASSYGQGRRYTF
TGTGCCAGCAGTTACGGTCAGGGAAGGCGCTACACCTTC
>.|TRBJ2-7|TRBV7-9|many
CASSLDRPTYEQYF
TGTGCCAGCAGTCTAGACAGGCCTACCTACGAGCAGTACTTC
>TRBD1|TRBJ1-2|TRBV2|few
CASSEDRGRDYGYTF
TGTGCCAGCAGTGAAGACAGGGGGCGCGACTATGGCTACACCTTC
>TRBD2|TRBJ2-7|TRBV2|many
CASSRGLAGVSYEQYF
TGTGCCAGCAGTCGGGGACTAGCGGGGGTCTCCTACGAGCAGTACTTC
>TRBD1|TRBJ2-5|TRBV20-1|once
CSAKPGQGARETQYF
TGCAGTGCTAAACCGGGACAGGGGGCACGAGAGACCCAGTACTTC
>.|TRBJ1-6|TRBV2|.
CASSAVGHGGDEQYF
TGTGCCAGCAGTGCCGTAGGGCACGGAGGGGACGAGCAGTACTTT
>.|TRBJ2-7|TRBV6-1|.
CASSLGDSGEQYF
TGTGCCAGCAGTCTTGGCGACTCCGGCGAGCAGTACTTC
>.|TRBJ1-1|TRBV28|few
CASSTTGLEAFF
TGTGCCAGCAGTACTACAGGGCTGGAGGCTTTCTTT
>.|TRBJ2-6|TRBV5-1|.
CASSLGQGRTGANVLTF
TGCGCCAGCAGCCTGGGGCAGGGTAGGACTGGGGCCAACGTCCTGACTTTC
>.|TRBJ2-1|TRBV2|few
CASGRGRSIKQFF
TGTGCCAGCGGCCGGGGGCGGTCTATTAAGCAGTTCTTC
>.|TRBJ2-3|TRBV5-1|many
CASSLQITDTQYF
TGCGCCAGCAGCTTACAGATCACAGATACGCAGTATTTT
>TRBD2|TRBJ2-3|TRBV6-1|.
CASSDTSGSGGDTQYF
TGTGCCAGCAGTGACACTAGCGGGAGTGGGGGAGATACGCAGTATTTT
>TRBD2|TRBJ2-3|TRBV2|many
CASSLSGGNTDTQYF
TGTGCCAGCAGTCTTAGCGGGGGAAACACAGATACGCAGTATTTT
>TRBD1|TRBJ1-6|TRBV7-2|.
CASCFGQELGPLHF
TGTGCCAGCTGCTTTGGACAGGAATTGGGGCCCCTCCACTTT
>.|TRBJ1-5|TRBV7-3|.
CASSRLGARVQPQHF
TGTGCCAGCAGCCGACTTGGGGCCAGGGTTCAGCCCCAGCATTTT
>TRBD1|TRBJ1-2|TRBV7-2|.
CASSLALGQNNGYTF
TGTGCCAGCAGCTTGGCACTGGGACAGAACAATGGCTACACCTTC
>TRBD1|TRBJ1-6|TRBV20-1|.
CSAKGTVYNSPLHF
TGCAGTGCCAAAGGGACAGTCTATAATTCACCCCTCCACTTT
>TRBD1|TRBJ2-7|TRBV18|.
CATQSGQAREQYF
TGTGCCACCCAGTCGGGACAGGCACGCGAGCAGTACTTC
>TRBD1|TRBJ2-7|TRBV28|few
CASRAPSGTGVAYEQYF
TGTGCCAGTCGCGCCCCGTCCGGGACAGGGGTAGCCTACGAGCAGTACTTC
>TRBD2|TRBJ2-3|TRBV20-1|.
CSARGTSGRSSTDTQYF
TGCAGTGCTAGGGGGACTAGCGGTCGATCTAGCACAGATACGCAGTATTTT
>.|TRBJ1-1|TRBV14|many
CASSQVSTEAFF
TGTGCCAGCAGCCAAGTATCTACTGAAGCTTTCTTT
>.|TRBJ2-1|TRBV2|many
CASSERGQFF
TGTGCCAGCAGTGAGCGGGGGCAGTTCTTC
>.|TRBJ2-1|TRBV5-1|.
CASSLGILGEQFF
TGCGCCAGCAGCTTGGGGATTTTAGGTGAGCAGTTCTTC
>.|TRBJ1-2|TRBV18|many
CASSPGSTRYGYTF
TGTGCCAGCTCACCTGGCAGTACCCGCTATGGCTACACCTTC
>TRBD2|TRBJ2-7|TRBV28|many
CASRRGTGPYEQYF
TGTGCCAGCAGGCGGGGGACGGGCCCCTACGAGCAGTACTTC
>.|TRBJ2-7|TRBV10-3|medium-sized
CAISWGLAGDYEQYF
TGTGCCATCAGCTGGGGACTCGCGGGCGACTACGAGCAGTACTTC
>.|TRBJ1-3|TRBV28|.
CASSFPTGNTIYF
TGTGCCAGCAGTTTTCCAACTGGAAACACCATATATTTT
>TRBD1|TRBJ2-3|TRBV20-1|many
CSANGQASTDTQYF
TGCAGTGCTAACGGACAGGCCAGCACAGATACGCAGTATTTT
>TRBD1|TRBJ2-6|TRBV30|.
CAWSVLGTGLIAGANVLTF
TGTGCCTGGAGTGTACTTGGGACAGGGTTAATCGCTGGGGCCAACGTCCTGACTTTC
>.|TRBJ2-7|TRBV14|.
CASSQGRAQYF
TGTGCCAGCAGCCAAGGCCGGGCCCAGTACTTC
>.|TRBJ2-5|TRBV3-1|many
CASSRRLDVGQETQYF
TGTGCCAGCAGCAGACGACTAGATGTCGGGCAAGAGACCCAGTACTTC